The 9 T cell receptor beta chains in this list originate from one sample, sequenced in a study of identical twins. A single record per CDR3 protein comes from TCRdb applying MiXCR to the 5' RACE reads. The sample shows approximately 500,000 distinct CDR3 sequences, approximately 24% of them seen only once. These data also featured in a second study, about T cells expressing NK-cell markers.

Sequenced: CD4+ T cells sorted from blood. The receptors shown here come from a woman under 30 in good health.

The chain uses TRBV11-1 and TRBJ2-3; 13 bases are a match to TRBD2. Germline values: CDR1 SGHAT, CDR2 FQDESV (reference sequence). The CDR3 runs to 16 residues. The trim removed 4 bases at V and 6 bases at J, leaving 7 bases unmatched. The CDR3 nucleotides are TGTGCCAGCAGCTCAACTAGCGGGGGGGCGGCGGATACGCAGTATTTT. Protein product: CASSSTSGGAADTQYF.

This clonotype showed up just a few times. The rearrangement joins TRBV14 to TRBJ2-7; either TRBD1 or TRBD2 may fit D (5 bases each). V was shortened by 1 base and J by 7 bases, with 11 bases between the two germline ends. This CDR3 region has 13 residues. Per germline, CDR1 SGHDN and CDR2 FVKESK. The CDR3 loop is CASSQVRGGEQYF. The CDR3 DNA reads as TGTGCCAGCAGCCAAGTGAGGGGTGGGGAGCAGTACTTC.

The CDR3 DNA reads TGCAGTGCTACAAAAGGGAGGTTAGCGGGCCAAGAGACCCAGTACTTC. Its translation: CSATKGRLAGQETQYF. J is TRBJ2-5 and V is TRBV20-1, with 7 bases that match TRBD2. The length of the CDR3 is 16 residues. Germline CDR1 DFQATT, CDR2 SNEGSKA (reference sequence). Trimming took 4 bases from V and 1 from J; bases not matched to a gene: 12.

This clonotype has a handful of counts. The chain has TRBV9 and TRBJ2-3; a possible D gene is TRBD1 (6 bases). Trimming removed 3 bases from V and 2 bases from J, with 13 bases in between. The CDR3 runs to 15 residues. Germline V gene lookup returns CDR1 SGDLS and CDR2 YYNGEE. CDR3 sequence (DNA): TGTGCCAGCAGCGCGACACAGGGTTACACAGATACGCAGTATTTT. It encodes CASSATQGYTDTQYF.

This clonotype turned up a few times. The V and J genes are TRBV27 and TRBJ1-5, with no clear D. The germline V and J ends were trimmed by 5 bases and 4 bases, with 12 bases remaining between them. The length of the CDR3 is 14 residues. Per the germline V gene, CDR1 is MNHEY and CDR2 is SMNVEV (reference sequence). CDR3 amino acids: CASSRREGNQPQHF. The CDR3 bases are TGTGCCAGCAGTAGGCGCGAAGGGAATCAGCCCCAGCATTTT.

This sequence joins TRBV7-2 and TRBJ1-1; a weak D match, TRBD1 (6 bases). The V gene's germline CDR1 is SGHTA and CDR2 FQGNSA. The CDR3 spans 13 residues. V was cut by 5 bases and J by 6 bases, with 13 bases left in between. CDR3 amino acids: CASSRQAVAEAFF. The CDR3 nucleotides are TGTGCCAGCAGCCGACAGGCCGTAGCTGAAGCTTTCTTT.

This clonotype was detected only a few times. The V and J genes are TRBV20-1 and TRBJ2-7; 10 positions agree with TRBD1. The trim removed 5 bases at V and 6 bases at J, leaving 10 bases unmatched. In germline, CDR1 is DFQATT, CDR2 SNEGSKA (reference sequence). This CDR3 is built from 14 residues. CDR3 sequence (DNA): TGCAGTGCTCGCTCCGGGACAGGGGTTGGCGAGCAGTACTTC. Protein sequence: CSARSGTGVGEQYF.

The J gene is TRBJ1-2, the V gene TRBV20-1; a possible D gene is TRBD1 (6 bases). CDR3 size: 15 residues. V lost 1 base, J lost 4 bases, and 16 bases lay in between. The germline gives CDR1 DFQATT, CDR2 SNEGSKA (reference sequence). For the CDR3, the DNA is TGCAGTGCTAGAGCAAGAACAGGGACGGCCTATGGCTACACCTTC. Translation: CSARARTGTAYGYTF.

This clonotype has a handful of counts. V usage is TRBV5-1 and J usage is TRBJ1-2, with unresolved D. The CDR3 is made up of 14 amino acids. The germline gives CDR1 SGHRS, CDR2 YFSETQ. Trimming stripped 6 bases from V and 4 bases from J, with 16 bases between. CDR3 amino acids: CASTTAPEAYGYTF. CDR3 DNA: TGCGCCAGCACGACCGCTCCGGAGGCCTATGGCTACACCTTC.